This passage covers 13 T cell receptor beta chains from one sample sequenced in a study of blood T cell repertoires in COVID-19. Some clones are missing from TCRdb's copy, which holds only in-frame ones; the method was immunoSEQ multiplex PCR. The repertoire holds more than 150,000 clones, with approximately 87% as singletons. Sequencing was done on a sample of peripheral blood. These receptors were collected from a woman between 65 and 79 years old with acute or convalescent COVID-19.

The chain combines TRBV5-6 with TRBJ2-7; D gene ambiguous. The V gene's germline CDR1 is SGHDT and CDR2 YYEEEE. The CDR3 runs to 13 residues. Deletions cut 0 bases from V and 3 bases from J, with 7 bases between. This CDR3 reads CASSLGRSYEQYF. Here the CDR3 DNA reads TGTGCCAGCAGCTTGGGACGGAGCTACGAGCAGTACTTC.

The V and J genes are TRBV9 and TRBJ2-7; no clear D. CDR1 and CDR2 (germline): SGDLS, YYNGEE. V gave up 0 bases and J gave up 1 base, with 20 bases separating them. This CDR3 spans 18 amino acids. The chain's CDR3 is CASSVAPSWPSGSYEQYF. In nucleotides, the CDR3 is TGTGCCAGCAGCGTAGCCCCCTCTTGGCCCTCCGGGTCCTACGAGCAGTACTTC.

The gene calls are TRBV9 and TRBJ1-1; weak D call: TRBD1 (5 bases). Germline loops: CDR1 SGDLS, CDR2 YYNGEE. This CDR3 comprises 14 residues. V was cut by 0 bases and J by 2 bases, with 8 bases left in between. CDR3 nucleotides: TGTGCCAGCAGCGTAGGGGGCAGTAACACTGAAGCTTTCTTT. Its translation: CASSVGGSNTEAFF.

The gene calls are TRBV5-4 and TRBJ2-2, with D perhaps matching TRBD1 (6 bases). The length of the CDR3 is 15 residues. Germline V gene sequence: CDR1 SGHNT, CDR2 YYREEE (reference sequence). The germline V and J ends were trimmed by 3 bases and 5 bases, with 14 bases remaining between them. Here the CDR3 DNA reads TGTGCCAGCAGCTCCCCAGGGGCGGGTACCGGGGAGCTGTTTTTT. Translation gives CASSSPGAGTGELFF.

The J gene is TRBJ2-2, the V gene TRBV28; D unclear. V lost 10 bases and J 2 bases, leaving 11 bases between the germline ends. The length of the CDR3 is 13 residues. CDR1 and CDR2 (germline): MDHEN, SYDVKM. The CDR3 coding sequence is TGTGCCATTTCCAATACTAACACCGGGGAGCTGTTTTTT. This gives the protein CAISNTNTGELFF. The variable domain in full, completed from reference TRBV28 and TRBJ2-2, reads DVKVTQSSRYLVKRTGEKVFLECVQDMDHENMFWYRQDPGLGLRLIYFSYDVKMKEKGDIPEGYSVSREKKERFSLILESASTNQTSMYLCAISNTNTGELFFGEGSRLTVL.

This chain links TRBV19 with TRBJ1-1; TRBD1 is a possible D gene (5 bases). From germline, CDR1 is LNHDA and CDR2 SQIVND (reference sequence). The CDR3 is made up of 16 amino acids. Trimming pared 3 bases from V and 1 base from J, leaving 15 bases between. This chain's CDR3 is CASSILSGKANTEAFF. The CDR3 DNA is TGTGCCAGTAGTATCCTTTCAGGGAAGGCGAACACTGAAGCTTTCTTT.

The chain joins TRBV4-3 to TRBJ2-5; 9 nucleotides align to TRBD1. Germline lookup yields CDR1 LGHNA and CDR2 YSLEER. J gave up 0 bases and V 2 bases, and 7 bases lay outside the gene matches. This CDR3 has 17 amino acids. Here the CDR3 reads CASSQLTGTGYQETQYF. CDR3 coding DNA: TGCGCCAGCAGCCAACTAACCGGGACAGGGTACCAAGAGACCCAGTACTTC.

The V call is TRBV21-1, the J call TRBJ1-2; the table assigns TRBD1, which was not confirmed against the DNA. TRBV21-1 has pseudogene status. The CDR3 has 12 amino acids. CDR3 region: CASSNRRDRDTF. The CDR3 region has the DNA TGTGCCAGCAGCAACCGCCGGGACAGGGATACCTTC.

V gene TRBV19 combines with J gene TRBJ2-2; no reliable D call. In germline, CDR1 is LNHDA, CDR2 SQIVND (reference sequence). With 7 bases removed from V and 5 bases from J, the gap between germline ends came to 14 bases. The CDR3 has 14 amino acids. This CDR3 is CASNAFRMTGELFF. The CDR3 DNA reads TGTGCCAGTAACGCTTTTAGAATGACCGGGGAGCTGTTTTTT.

This rearrangement joins TRBV6-2 or TRBV6-3 to TRBJ2-4, with TRBD1 as a possible D gene (5 bases). The CDR3 contains 18 residues. The germline CDR1 and CDR2 sequences are MNHEY and SVGEGT. Trimming shortened V by 2 bases and J by 3 bases, and 20 bases separated the two germline ends. The chain's CDR3 is CASSYARSGFSGKNIQYF. The CDR3 DNA reads TGTGCCAGCAGTTACGCCAGGTCAGGGTTCTCGGGCAAAAACATTCAGTACTTC.

V is TRBV4-3 and J is TRBJ2-3, with 10 positions matching TRBD2. This CDR3 spans 17 amino acids. Per germline, CDR1 LGHNA and CDR2 YSLEER. Unmatched junction bases numbered 3, after V lost 0 bases and J lost 0 bases. CDR3 residues: CASSQDLAGASTDTQYF. The CDR3 coding sequence is TGCGCCAGCAGCCAAGACCTAGCGGGGGCCAGCACAGATACGCAGTATTTT.

The chain has TRBV5-1 and TRBJ1-6; TRBD1 matches at 9 bases. The germline V gene encodes CDR1 SGHRS and CDR2 YFSETQ. The CDR3 contains 15 residues. The J segment lost 7 bases and the V segment lost 0 bases, leaving 2 bases of the junction unmatched. CDR3 region: CASSLDGTGNSPLHF. The CDR3 DNA follows: TGCGCCAGCAGCTTGGATGGGACAGGGAATTCACCCCTCCACTTT.

The chain has TRBV28 and TRBJ2-7; TRBD1 aligns across 8 bases. In germline, CDR1 is MDHEN, CDR2 SYDVKM. V shed 6 bases, J shed 4 bases, and the junction held 11 bases outside the gene matches. This CDR3 contains 15 residues. Here the CDR3 reads CASRSDREVGYEQYF. CDR3 DNA sequence: TGTGCCAGCAGGTCGGACAGGGAGGTTGGGTACGAGCAGTACTTC.